A single T cell receptor (beta chain) is shown here with its context. The data were taken from a study of technical replicates of blood from a few donors. Profiling relied on immunoSEQ multiplex PCR, and the TCRdb table lists in-frame clones only, not all of them. In the table there are 75,000 to 100,000 clones, less than 95% of which are singletons. The CDR3 spans 17 residues. CDR1 SGHAT and CDR2 FQNNGV come from the germline V gene. With 5 bases removed from V and 0 bases from J, the gap between germline ends came to 17 bases. The source is a human donor in good health. This chain uses TRBV11-2 with TRBJ2-4; D not certain. The specimen sequenced was T cells isolated from PBMCs. The CDR3 sequence: CASSTRLKLLAKNIQYF. The CDR3 DNA reads TGTGCCAGCAGCACTCGACTGAAACTACTAGCCAAAAACATTCAGTACTTC.